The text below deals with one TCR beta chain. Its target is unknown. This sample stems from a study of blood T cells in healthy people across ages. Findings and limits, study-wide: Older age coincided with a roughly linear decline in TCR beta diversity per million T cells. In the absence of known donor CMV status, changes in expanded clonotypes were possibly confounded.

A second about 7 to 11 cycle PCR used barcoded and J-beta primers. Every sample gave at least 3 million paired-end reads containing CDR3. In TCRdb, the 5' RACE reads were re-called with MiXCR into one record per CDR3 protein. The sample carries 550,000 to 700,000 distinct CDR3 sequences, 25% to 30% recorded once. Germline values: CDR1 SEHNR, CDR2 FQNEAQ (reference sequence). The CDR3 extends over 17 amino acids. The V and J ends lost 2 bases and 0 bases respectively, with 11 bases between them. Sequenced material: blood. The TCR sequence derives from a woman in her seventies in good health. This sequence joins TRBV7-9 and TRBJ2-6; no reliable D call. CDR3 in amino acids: CASSLSPRSSGANVLTF. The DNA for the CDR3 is TGTGCCAGCAGCTTATCTCCCAGGAGCTCTGGGGCCAACGTCCTGACTTTC. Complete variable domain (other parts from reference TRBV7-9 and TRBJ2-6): DTGVSQNPRHKITKRGQNVTFRCDPISEHNRLYWYRQTLGQGPEFLTYFQNEAQLEKSRLLSDRFSAERPKGSFSTLEIQRTEQGDSAMYLCASSLSPRSSGANVLTFGAGSRLTVL.